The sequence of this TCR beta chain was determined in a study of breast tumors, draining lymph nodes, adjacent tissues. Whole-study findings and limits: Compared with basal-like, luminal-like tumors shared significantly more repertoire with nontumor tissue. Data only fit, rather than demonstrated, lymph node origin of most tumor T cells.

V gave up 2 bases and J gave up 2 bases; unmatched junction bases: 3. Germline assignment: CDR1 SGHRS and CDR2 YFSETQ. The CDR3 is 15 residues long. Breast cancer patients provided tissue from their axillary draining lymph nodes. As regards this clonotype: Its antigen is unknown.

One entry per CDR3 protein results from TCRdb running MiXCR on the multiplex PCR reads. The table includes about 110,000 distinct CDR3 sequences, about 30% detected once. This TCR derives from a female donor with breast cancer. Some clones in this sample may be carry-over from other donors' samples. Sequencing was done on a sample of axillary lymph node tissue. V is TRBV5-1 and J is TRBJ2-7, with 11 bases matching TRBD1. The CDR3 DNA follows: TGCGCCAGCAGCTTTGGACAGGGGGCTCCCTACGAGCAGTACTTC. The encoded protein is CASSFGQGAPYEQYF.